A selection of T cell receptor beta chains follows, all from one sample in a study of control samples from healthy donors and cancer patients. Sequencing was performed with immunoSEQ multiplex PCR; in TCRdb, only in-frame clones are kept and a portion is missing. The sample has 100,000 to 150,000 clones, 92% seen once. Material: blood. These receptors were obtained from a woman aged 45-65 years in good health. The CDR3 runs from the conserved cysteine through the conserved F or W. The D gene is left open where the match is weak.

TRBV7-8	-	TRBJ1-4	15	CASSLASGISEKLFF
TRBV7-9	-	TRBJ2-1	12	CASSLVYNEQFF
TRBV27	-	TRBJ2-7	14	CASSSHRDPGKEYF
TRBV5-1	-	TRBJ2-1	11	CASSKGNEQFF
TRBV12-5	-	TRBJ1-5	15	CASGLSGQSNQPQHF
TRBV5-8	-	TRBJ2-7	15	CASSLDIGHAYEQYF
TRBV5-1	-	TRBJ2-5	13	CASSPRYQETQYF
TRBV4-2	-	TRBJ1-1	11	CASSQNTEAFF
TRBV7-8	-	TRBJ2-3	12	CASSLDRETQYF
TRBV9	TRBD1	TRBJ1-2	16	CASSVGDREGVGGYTF
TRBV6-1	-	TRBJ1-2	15	CASSESTGSNYGYTF
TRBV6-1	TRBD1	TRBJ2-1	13	CASSEWYGTARFF
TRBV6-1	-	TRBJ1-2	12	CASSEGEDGYTF
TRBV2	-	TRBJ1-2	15	CASSEGLRTNYGYTF
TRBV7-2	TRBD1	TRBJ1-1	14	CASSYRDRGTEAFF
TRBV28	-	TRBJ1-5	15	CASMEGWIGSRAQHF
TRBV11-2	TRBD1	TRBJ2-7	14	CASSPLTGGHEQYF
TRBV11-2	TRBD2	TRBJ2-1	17	CASSLDLREGLDNEQFF
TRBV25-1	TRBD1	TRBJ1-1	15	CASRGIDRVWTEAFF
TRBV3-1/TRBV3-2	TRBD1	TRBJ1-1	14	CASSSFTGDTEAFF
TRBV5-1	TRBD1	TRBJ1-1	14	CASSFTGGSAEAFF
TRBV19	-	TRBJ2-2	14	CASSWGSNTGELFF
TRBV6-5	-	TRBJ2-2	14	CATRGDLRTGELFF
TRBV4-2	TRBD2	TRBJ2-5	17	CASSQVGVAGAPETQYF
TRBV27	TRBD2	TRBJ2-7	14	CASSLTGLVYEQYF
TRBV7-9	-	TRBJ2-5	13	CASSLAPVETQYF
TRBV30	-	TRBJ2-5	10	CAWAQETQYF
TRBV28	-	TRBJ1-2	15	CASSLSESGFYGYTF
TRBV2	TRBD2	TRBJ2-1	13	CASSEASGSMQFF
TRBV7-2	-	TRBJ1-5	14	CASSSQDFNQPQHF
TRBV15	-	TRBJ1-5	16	CATSKEQGKGNQPQHF
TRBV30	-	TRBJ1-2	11	CAWSTNEGYTF
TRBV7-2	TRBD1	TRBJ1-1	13	CASSSRRGLEAFF
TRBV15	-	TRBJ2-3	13	CATSRDTVHTQYF
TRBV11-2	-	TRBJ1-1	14	CASSLSSGSTEAFF
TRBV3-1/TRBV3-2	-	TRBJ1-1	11	CASSQFDEAFF
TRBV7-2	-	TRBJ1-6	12	CASSLGVSPLHF
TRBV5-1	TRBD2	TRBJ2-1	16	CASSKLAGAMYNEQFF
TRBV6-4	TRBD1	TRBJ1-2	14	CASSPGTGVVGYTF
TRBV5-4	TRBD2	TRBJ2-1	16	CASSHLVAGGAREQFF